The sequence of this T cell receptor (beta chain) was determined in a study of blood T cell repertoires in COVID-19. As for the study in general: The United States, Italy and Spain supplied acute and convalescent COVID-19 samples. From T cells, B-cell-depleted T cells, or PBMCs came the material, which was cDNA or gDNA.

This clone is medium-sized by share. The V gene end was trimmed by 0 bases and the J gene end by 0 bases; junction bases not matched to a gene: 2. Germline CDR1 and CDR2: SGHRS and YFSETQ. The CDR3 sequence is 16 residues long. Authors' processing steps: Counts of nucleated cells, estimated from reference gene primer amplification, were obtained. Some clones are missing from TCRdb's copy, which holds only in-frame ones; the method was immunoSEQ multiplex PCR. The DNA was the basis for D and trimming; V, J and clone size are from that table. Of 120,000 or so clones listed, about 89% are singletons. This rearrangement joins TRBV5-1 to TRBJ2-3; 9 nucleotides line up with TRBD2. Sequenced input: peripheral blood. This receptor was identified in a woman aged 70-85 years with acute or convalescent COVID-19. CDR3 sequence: CASSLASGGSTDTQYF. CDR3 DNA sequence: TGCGCCAGCAGCTTGGCCAGCGGGGGGAGCACAGATACGCAGTATTTT.